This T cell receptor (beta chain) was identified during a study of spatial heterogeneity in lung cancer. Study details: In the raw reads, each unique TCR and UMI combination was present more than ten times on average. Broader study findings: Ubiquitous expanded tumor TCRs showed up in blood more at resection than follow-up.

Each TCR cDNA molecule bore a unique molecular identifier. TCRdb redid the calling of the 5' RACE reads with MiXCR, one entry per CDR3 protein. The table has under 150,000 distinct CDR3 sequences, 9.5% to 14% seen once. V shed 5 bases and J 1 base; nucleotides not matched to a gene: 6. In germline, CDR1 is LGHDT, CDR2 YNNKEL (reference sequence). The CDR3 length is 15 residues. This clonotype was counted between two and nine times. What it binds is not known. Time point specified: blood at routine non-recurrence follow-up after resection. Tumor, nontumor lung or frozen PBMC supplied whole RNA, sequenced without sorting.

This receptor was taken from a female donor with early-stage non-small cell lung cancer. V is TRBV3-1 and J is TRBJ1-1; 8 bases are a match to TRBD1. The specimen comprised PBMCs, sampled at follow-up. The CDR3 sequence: CASSARTGQNTEAFF. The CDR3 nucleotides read TGTGCCAGCAGCGCCCGGACAGGGCAGAACACTGAAGCTTTCTTT.